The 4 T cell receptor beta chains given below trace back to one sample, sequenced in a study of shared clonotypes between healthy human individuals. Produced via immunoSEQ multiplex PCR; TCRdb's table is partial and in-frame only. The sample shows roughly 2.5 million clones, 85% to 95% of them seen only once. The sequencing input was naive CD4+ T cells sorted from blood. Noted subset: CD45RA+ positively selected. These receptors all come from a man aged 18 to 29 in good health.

The CDR3 bases are TGTGCCAGCAGCTTGTCGACAGTCGTAACCTACGAGCAGTACTTC. It encodes CASSLSTVVTYEQYF. The chain recombines TRBV5-5 with TRBJ2-7; a possible D gene is TRBD1 (5 bases). Trimming left V 1 base short and J 2 bases short, with 13 bases between. Germline CDR1 reads SGHKS; CDR2 reads YYEKEE (reference sequence). CDR3 length equals 15 residues.

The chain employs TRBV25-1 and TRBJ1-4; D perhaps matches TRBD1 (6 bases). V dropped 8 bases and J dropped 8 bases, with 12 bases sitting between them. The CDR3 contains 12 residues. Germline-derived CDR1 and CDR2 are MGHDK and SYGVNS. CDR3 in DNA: TGTGCCAGCGCCAGGGGAGGGGAAAAACTGTTTTTT. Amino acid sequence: CASARGGEKLFF.

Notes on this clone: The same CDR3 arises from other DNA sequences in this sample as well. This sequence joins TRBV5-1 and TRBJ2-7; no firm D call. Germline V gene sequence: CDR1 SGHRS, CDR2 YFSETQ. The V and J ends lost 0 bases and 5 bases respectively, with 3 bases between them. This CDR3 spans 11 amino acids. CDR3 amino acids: CASSLEDEQYF. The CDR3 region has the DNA TGCGCCAGCAGCTTGGAGGACGAGCAGTACTTC.

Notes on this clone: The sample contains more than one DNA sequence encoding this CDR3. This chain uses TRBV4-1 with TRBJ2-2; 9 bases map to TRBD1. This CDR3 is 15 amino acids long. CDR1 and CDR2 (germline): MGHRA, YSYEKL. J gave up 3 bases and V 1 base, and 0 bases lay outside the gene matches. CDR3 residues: CASSQGDRDTGELFF. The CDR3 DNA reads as TGCGCCAGCAGCCAAGGGGACAGGGACACCGGGGAGCTGTTTTTT.